The 30 T cell receptor beta chains reported below all come from one sample, sequenced in a study of T-cell reconstitution after alpha-beta-depleted transplantation in children. Unique molecular identifiers were incorporated when the TCRbeta library was constructed. TCRdb reprocessed the PCR reads via MiXCR and lists one record per CDR3 protein. The table records almost 400,000 distinct CDR3 sequences, roughly 22% of them present only once. This specimen was PBMCs from the stem cell graft donor, taken from the stem cell graft. These receptors originate from a human donor who donated a stem cell graft to a child with acute myeloid leukemia.

The chain has TRBV3-1 and TRBJ2-1, with D possibly being TRBD1 (6 bases). This CDR3 has 15 amino acids. Germline assignment: CDR1 LGHDT and CDR2 YNNKEL (reference sequence). The V end lost 0 bases, the J end lost 4 bases, and 10 bases lay between the germline ends. Here the CDR3 reads CASSQDSGTYNEQFF. CDR3 sequence (DNA): TGTGCCAGCAGCCAAGATAGTGGGACATACAATGAGCAGTTCTTC.

The rearrangement uses TRBV5-4 and TRBJ2-3; D is perhaps TRBD1 or TRBD2 (5 bases each). The CDR3 has 13 amino acids. The germline V gene has CDR1 SGHNT and CDR2 YYREEE (reference sequence). The V gene lost 8 bases and the J gene lost 2 bases, with 12 bases spanning the gap. CDR3 loop: CASGGSPTDTQYF. CDR3 nucleotides: TGTGCCAGTGGGGGAAGTCCCACAGATACGCAGTATTTT.

This clonotype was counted ten times or more. The V and J genes are TRBV15 and TRBJ2-7; TRBD1 matches 10 bases. The CDR3 has 15 residues. V shed 3 bases and J 3 bases; nucleotides not matched to a gene: 5. Germline lookup yields CDR1 LNHNV and CDR2 YYDKDF (reference sequence). This CDR3 is CATSSRDRGYYEQYF. In DNA form, the CDR3 reads TGTGCCACCAGCAGTCGGGACAGGGGCTACTACGAGCAGTACTTC.

This clonotype was detected many times. The chain employs TRBV12-3 or TRBV12-4 and TRBJ2-1, with 11 bases that match TRBD1. V dropped 3 bases and J dropped 3; count of bases not matched to a gene: 4. The CDR3 is 16 residues long. The CDR3 DNA follows: TGTGCCAGCAGTTTGGGACAGGGGGGCCTCTACAATGAGCAGTTCTTC. Encoded protein: CASSLGQGGLYNEQFF.

This clonotype was recorded a few times. This rearrangement joins TRBV25-1 to TRBJ2-1; TRBD2 is a possible D gene (6 bases). Germline CDR1 MGHDK, CDR2 SYGVNS. This CDR3 is built from 12 residues. Between the trimmed V and J ends, which lost 3 bases and 6 bases, there was a span of 6 bases. CDR3 DNA sequence: TGTGCCAGCAGTGAGACTAGCAATGAGCAGTTCTTC. Encoded protein: CASSETSNEQFF.

This clonotype was detected only a few times. J is TRBJ2-7 and V is TRBV10-3, with 12 bases lining up with TRBD2. The CDR3 has 16 residues. The junction had 9 bases not matched to a gene; V was cut back by 5 bases and J by 4 bases. Germline V gene data show CDR1 as ENHRY and CDR2 as SYGVKD. Here the CDR3 reads CAISQPHGTSGYEQYF. In DNA form, the CDR3 reads TGTGCCATCAGTCAACCCCACGGGACTAGCGGGTACGAGCAGTACTTC.

The table lists this clonotype with a few counts. The chain uses TRBV5-1 and TRBJ1-1; 10 bases fit TRBD1. Per the germline V gene, CDR1 is SGHRS and CDR2 is YFSETQ. There are 15 residues in the CDR3. V lost 4 bases and J lost 2; bases outside the gene matches: 5. As DNA, the CDR3 is TGCGCCAGCAGCGGAGGGGACAGGGGAAACACTGAAGCTTTCTTT. Translating gives CASSGGDRGNTEAFF.

This clonotype was detected a few times. The V call is TRBV20-1, the J call TRBJ2-1; D remains ambiguous. The CDR3 runs 11 residues. V was clipped by 5 bases and J by 7 bases, with 9 bases between them. Germline loops: CDR1 DFQATT, CDR2 SNEGSKA (reference sequence). This CDR3 is CSAGALNEQFF. For the CDR3, the DNA is TGCAGTGCTGGAGCGTTGAATGAGCAGTTCTTC.

The chain employs TRBV28 and TRBJ2-3; 7 bases match TRBD2. V lost 6 bases and J lost 2; bases outside the gene matches: 20. The CDR3 loop spans 19 amino acids. CDR1 and CDR2 from the germline V gene are MDHEN and SYDVKM. This chain's CDR3 is CASSQYGMGRERVTDTQYF. The CDR3 nucleotides are TGTGCCAGCAGCCAGTACGGGATGGGGCGGGAGAGGGTCACAGATACGCAGTATTTT. Full variable domain (rest looked up from reference TRBV28 and TRBJ2-3): DVKVTQSSRYLVKRTGEKVFLECVQDMDHENMFWYRQDPGLGLRLIYFSYDVKMKEKGDIPEGYSVSREKKERFSLILESASTNQTSMYLCASSQYGMGRERVTDTQYFGPGTRLTVL.

This clonotype was counted only a few times. The V gene is TRBV6-5, the J gene TRBJ2-7; D gene ambiguous. The germline V gene encodes CDR1 MNHEY and CDR2 SVGAGI. The V end was cut by 5 bases, the J end by 3 bases, with 8 bases between. The CDR3 totals 12 residues. CDR3 amino acids: CASSKGFYEQYF. CDR3 nucleotide sequence: TGTGCCAGCAGTAAGGGTTTCTACGAGCAGTACTTC.

The chain employs TRBV12-3 or TRBV12-4 and TRBJ2-7; 9 bases line up with TRBD2. J gave up 3 bases and V 3 bases, and 12 bases lay outside the gene matches. The CDR3 spans 17 residues. CDR3 amino acids: CASSLIGGAGGFYEQYF. Here the CDR3 DNA reads TGTGCCAGCAGTTTGATCGGGGGAGCGGGAGGCTTCTACGAGCAGTACTTC.

This clonotype has more than one count but fewer than ten. This chain connects TRBV4-2 to TRBJ2-3, with 7 bases that match TRBD1. The CDR3 is 15 residues long. Germline V gene sequence: CDR1 LGHNA, CDR2 YNFKEQ. V was pared by 3 bases and J by 2 bases, with 5 bases of the junction left unmatched. CDR3: CASSQGQRTTDTQYF. CDR3 coding DNA: TGTGCCAGCAGCCAGGGACAGCGGACCACAGATACGCAGTATTTT.

J is TRBJ1-5 and V is TRBV6-5; maybe TRBD1 (5 bases). CDR1 is MNHEY, CDR2 SVGAGI, per germline. V shed 5 bases and J shed 7 bases, with 18 bases lying between them. The CDR3 has 15 amino acids. This CDR3 reads CASSNHDRQSQPQHF. The CDR3 DNA is TGTGCCAGCAGTAATCACGACAGACAATCGCAGCCCCAGCATTTT.

Concerning this clonotype itself: Lacking the conserved final phenylalanine or tryptophan, this CDR3 likely reflects a read error. It is unclear where the CDR3 begins or ends on the DNA, so no DNA is shown, and the CDR3 is as TCRdb lists it. The J gene is TRBJ2-1, the V gene TRBV20-1; the DNA was not used to check the table's D call, TRBD2. CDR1 is DFQATT, CDR2 SNEGSKA, per germline (reference sequence). With termini counted, the CDR3 has 13 amino acids. CDR3 sequence reads: CSARAPGLAGEVL.

This clonotype was counted many times. The chain recombines TRBV20-1 with TRBJ2-1; TRBD2 matches 7 bases. The length of the CDR3 is 13 residues. J was trimmed by 2 bases and V by 5 bases; bases with no gene match: 3. Germline V gene sequence: CDR1 DFQATT, CDR2 SNEGSKA (reference sequence). In DNA form, the CDR3 reads TGCAGTGCTCCCGGGACTACCTACAATGAGCAGTTCTTC. Protein sequence: CSAPGTTYNEQFF.

This clonotype appeared many times. The chain carries TRBV20-1 and TRBJ2-3; possible D gene TRBD1, 5 bases. The germline V and J ends were trimmed by 3 bases and 0 bases, with 10 bases remaining between them. Germline V gene data show CDR1 as DFQATT and CDR2 as SNEGSKA (reference sequence). The CDR3 covers 14 residues. CDR3 amino acids: CSASGRVSTDTQYF. The CDR3 DNA is TGCAGTGCTAGTGGCAGGGTCAGCACAGATACGCAGTATTTT.

The V call is TRBV20-1, the J call TRBJ1-2; D perhaps matches TRBD1 (5 bases). Germline CDR1 reads DFQATT; CDR2 reads SNEGSKA (reference sequence). This CDR3 spans 14 amino acids. V was clipped by 1 base and J by 3 bases, with 12 bases between them. CDR3 amino acids: CSARGAGLYYGYTF. The CDR3 DNA sequence: TGCAGTGCTAGAGGGGCAGGGCTCTACTATGGCTACACCTTC.

The gene calls are TRBV12-3 or TRBV12-4 and TRBJ2-2; maybe TRBD1 (6 bases). The CDR3 has 17 amino acids. Trimming cost V 1 base and J 0 bases, with 12 bases left between them. CDR3 amino acids: CASSLDQDSPNTGELFF. CDR3 bases: TGTGCCAGCAGTTTAGATCAGGACAGTCCGAACACCGGGGAGCTGTTTTTT.

The chain recombines TRBV12-3 or TRBV12-4 with TRBJ2-3, with D perhaps TRBD1 (5 bases). The CDR3 spans 16 residues. Trimming removed 4 bases at V and 2 bases at J, with 16 bases between. Here the CDR3 DNA reads TGTGCCAGCAGTTCCAGGCAGGGTTCGGACACAGATACGCAGTATTTT. Translation: CASSSRQGSDTDTQYF.

This sequence joins TRBV28 and TRBJ2-7; 7 bases agree with TRBD1. The CDR3 runs 14 residues. Germline CDR1 is MDHEN and CDR2 is SYDVKM. Germline trimming cut 6 bases from V and 4 bases from J; bases unmatched to any gene: 9. The CDR3 reads CASSPGQLRYEQYF. For the CDR3, the DNA is TGTGCCAGCAGCCCGGGACAGTTAAGATACGAGCAGTACTTC. Supplemented by reference TRBV28 and TRBJ2-7, the full variable domain reads DVKVTQSSRYLVKRTGEKVFLECVQDMDHENMFWYRQDPGLGLRLIYFSYDVKMKEKGDIPEGYSVSREKKERFSLILESASTNQTSMYLCASSPGQLRYEQYFGPGTRLTVT.

This chain connects TRBV6-2 or TRBV6-3 to TRBJ1-1, with a possible D match to TRBD1 (6 bases). The germline CDR1 and CDR2 sequences are MNHEY and SVGEGT. The V and J ends lost 0 bases and 5 bases respectively, with 13 bases between them. There are 15 residues in the CDR3. The CDR3 nucleotides read TGTGCCAGCAGTTACTCTTCGGGGGGCTGGACTGAAGCTTTCTTT. It translates to CASSYSSGGWTEAFF.

This clonotype was seen many times. This chain joins TRBV7-9 and TRBJ2-5, with 10 positions matching TRBD2. Germline assignment: CDR1 SEHNR and CDR2 FQNEAQ (reference sequence). The V and J ends lost 4 bases and 5 bases, in that order; junction bases with no gene match: 10. The CDR3 covers 16 residues. CDR3 loop: CASSSPGLAGVETQYF. The CDR3 DNA reads TGTGCCAGCAGCTCCCCAGGGCTAGCGGGAGTCGAGACCCAGTACTTC.

Only one count was recorded for this clonotype. The chain joins TRBV5-1 to TRBJ2-3; possibly TRBD1 for D (6 bases). Germline V gene lookup returns CDR1 SGHRS and CDR2 YFSETQ. V was cut by 3 bases and J by 8 bases, with 13 bases left in between. The CDR3 is 13 amino acids. The CDR3 protein is CASSSTQGPTQYF. The CDR3, as DNA: TGCGCCAGCAGCTCGACCCAGGGGCCTACGCAGTATTTT.

This clonotype was counted between two and nine times. V usage is TRBV9 and J usage is TRBJ2-3; D ambiguous. Germline V gene sequence: CDR1 SGDLS, CDR2 YYNGEE. V lost 7 bases and J lost 1, with 10 bases in between. The CDR3 spans 13 residues. The CDR3 nucleotides are TGTGCCAGCGGTTGGATGGGCACAGATACGCAGTATTTT. It specifies CASGWMGTDTQYF.

This clonotype has a count of ten or more. The rearrangement joins TRBV29-1 to TRBJ2-7; 15 bases are a match to TRBD2. Germline assignment: CDR1 SQVTM and CDR2 ANQGSEA. The V segment lost 2 bases and the J segment 7 bases; nucleotides outside the gene matches: 9. The CDR3 covers 16 residues. For the CDR3, the DNA is TGCAGCGTTGAACTCCGCCGGACTAGCGGGAGGGGAGAGCAGTACTTC. Its translation is CSVELRRTSGRGEQYF.

In its sample, this clonotype was seen a few times. J is TRBJ2-1 and V is TRBV28, with a tentative D call TRBD1 (5 bases). V lost 6 bases, J lost 5 bases, and 23 bases lay in between. Germline V gene lookup returns CDR1 MDHEN and CDR2 SYDVKM. CDR3 length: 17 amino acids. CDR3 residues: CASSTTGQGAADNEQFF. In DNA form, the CDR3 reads TGTGCCAGCAGCACAACTGGGCAGGGTGCCGCCGACAATGAGCAGTTCTTC.

This clonotype occurred many times. V usage is TRBV20-1 and J usage is TRBJ2-3; no firm D call. The CDR3 is 15 amino acids. V was cut by 3 bases and J by 5 bases, with 18 bases left in between. In germline, CDR1 is DFQATT, CDR2 SNEGSKA (reference sequence). The CDR3 bases are TGCAGTGCTAGCGATCTAGTGGGGTTTGTAGATACGCAGTATTTT. The encoded protein is CSASDLVGFVDTQYF.

The CDR3 protein is CASSPRTSGTWREQYF. The CDR3 DNA reads as TGTGCCAGCAGTCCCAGGACTAGCGGGACCTGGCGCGAGCAGTACTTC. The chain employs TRBV27 and TRBJ2-7; TRBD2 aligns across 12 bases. This CDR3 is built from 16 residues. Germline V gene lookup returns CDR1 MNHEY and CDR2 SMNVEV (reference sequence). V was clipped by 5 bases and J by 6 bases; unmatched bases: 11.

In this sample, this clonotype turned up many times. The chain joins TRBV12-3 or TRBV12-4 to TRBJ1-3; D uncertain. This CDR3 is built from 13 residues. V was trimmed by 8 bases and J by 0 bases, leaving 8 bases between them. CDR3 sequence: CASQRGSGNTIYF. The CDR3 DNA follows: TGTGCCAGCCAACGTGGCTCTGGAAACACCATATATTTT.

To note about this clonotype: A read error is possible here, since a much larger clone lies one base away. The conserved closing phenylalanine or tryptophan is absent in this CDR3, likely reflecting a read error. The V and J genes are TRBV20-1 and TRBJ1-1; a weak D match, TRBD1 (5 bases). Germline loops: CDR1 DFQATT, CDR2 SNEGSKA (reference sequence). This CDR3 region has 13 residues. Trimming shortened V by 3 bases and J by 0 bases, and 8 bases separated the two germline ends. As DNA, the CDR3 is TGCAGTGCTAGTACGGACATGAACACTGAAGCTTTCTAT. Its protein is CSASTDMNTEAFY.